This is a list of T cell receptor beta chains from one sample in a study of T-cell memory formation after mild COVID-19. Each CDR3 protein is one row after TCRdb ran MiXCR on the 5' RACE reads. The sample has 250,000 to 400,000 distinct CDR3 sequences; 14% are singletons. The sample comprised PBMCs or a T cell subset sorted from them (not recorded which). The receptors originated from a man between 18 and 35 years old who had mild COVID-19 (a few samples of this study predate the infection). Cell type and time point are not known. CDR3s include the opening cysteine and the closing phenylalanine or tryptophan. D genes are given only for firm matches. A row's size may be missing; if present it is once, few, many or a size class.

v_call	j_call	d_call	clone_size	cdr3_nt	cdr3_aa
TRBV2	TRBJ2-7	-	few	TGTGCCAGCAGGAGAGAGACAGTTTCCTACGAGCAGTACTTC	CASRRETVSYEQYF
TRBV20-1	TRBJ1-1	TRBD1	few	TGCAGTGCCCGACAGGGGAGGAGGTCTGAAGCTTTCTTT	CSARQGRRSEAFF
TRBV5-1	TRBJ2-3	-	-	TGCGCCAGCAGCTTGCTACAGGGGAGGGCAGATACGCAGTATTTT	CASSLLQGRADTQYF
TRBV20-1	TRBJ2-1	-	few	TGCAGTGCTAGAGATAGGGACGTATGGCGTGAGCAGTTCTTC	CSARDRDVWREQFF
TRBV20-1	TRBJ2-3	TRBD1	few	TGCAGTGCTAGGAGCACAGGGGGCATGTATACGCAGTATTTT	CSARSTGGMYTQYF
TRBV12-3/TRBV12-4	TRBJ1-2	TRBD1	few	TGTGCCACCCTAGAACAGGGGCCCTATGGCTACACCTTC	CATLEQGPYGYTF
TRBV7-2	TRBJ1-1	TRBD1	-	TGTGCCAGCAGTCCCCGAAGGGGGCTGACGAACACTGAAGCTTTCTTT	CASSPRRGLTNTEAFF
TRBV6-4	TRBJ2-3	-	-	TGTGCCAGCAGTGAGAGCGGGCCTACAGATACGCAGTATTTT	CASSESGPTDTQYF
TRBV11-2	TRBJ1-4	-	few	TGTGCCAGCAGCTTAGGCAGGTCATCGTCGGAAAAACTGTTTTTT	CASSLGRSSSEKLFF
TRBV27	TRBJ2-2	-	few	TGTGCCAGCAGTTTGGGGTGGGACGGGGAGCTGTTTTTT	CASSLGWDGELFF
TRBV19	TRBJ2-5	-	few	TGTGCCAGTAGGTACCGGGGGCAAGAGACCCAGTACTTC	CASRYRGQETQYF
TRBV7-2	TRBJ2-7	TRBD2	few	TGTGCCAGCAGCCCAAGCTATGTAAGGAGCGGGGGGTACGAGCAGTACTTC	CASSPSYVRSGGYEQYF
TRBV6-5	TRBJ2-7	-	many	TGTGCCAGCAGTTACCGACGTACTTACGAGCAGTACTTC	CASSYRRTYEQYF
TRBV7-8	TRBJ1-4	TRBD1	-	TGTGCCAGCAGCTCCGGGACAGGGGCGTTATCAACTAATGAAAAACTGTTTTTT	CASSSGTGALSTNEKLFF
TRBV4-3	TRBJ1-4	TRBD1	few	TGCGCCAGCAGCCGAGACAGGGTTGAAAAACTGTTTTTT	CASSRDRVEKLFF
TRBV7-3	TRBJ2-2	-	few	TGTGCCAGCAGCTTAGATTTGGTACCCTCGAACACCGGGGAGCTGTTTTTT	CASSLDLVPSNTGELFF
TRBV5-1	TRBJ2-1	-	-	TGCGCCAGCAGCCTCTCACCAAGCTCCTACAATGAGCAGTTCTTC	CASSLSPSSYNEQFF
TRBV11-1	TRBJ2-7	-	-	TGTGCCAGCAGCTTAGGGGAAGGACTCTCCTACGAGCAGTACTTC	CASSLGEGLSYEQYF
TRBV6-4	TRBJ1-2	-	-	TGTGCCAGCAGTGACGGGGGGGGCAGTGGCTACACCTTC	CASSDGGGSGYTF
TRBV7-2	TRBJ1-6	-	few	TGTGCCAGCAGGCCGGGGGGGGCCCGGATTGGGTCACCCCTCCACTTT	CASRPGGARIGSPLHF
TRBV15	TRBJ1-1	-	-	TGTGCCACCAGCAGAGATCCGACGGTAGGCTCCGAAGCTTTCTTT	CATSRDPTVGSEAFF
TRBV9	TRBJ2-5	-	few	TGTGCCAGCAGCGCCCAACCGGGACCGCAAGAGACCCAGTACTTC	CASSAQPGPQETQYF
TRBV4-1	TRBJ2-3	-	few	TGCGCCAGCAGCCAAGCCCCCAGGGACCGCACAGATACGCAGTATTTT	CASSQAPRDRTDTQYF
TRBV4-3	TRBJ2-4	-	few	TGCGCCAGCAGCCAAGAACCTAGAGCAGGGATAAACATTCAGTACTTC	CASSQEPRAGINIQYF
TRBV20-1	TRBJ2-3	TRBD1	few	TGCAGTGCTAGGAGAGGGGGCCAAGGGCCAGATACGCAGTATTTT	CSARRGGQGPDTQYF
TRBV5-1	TRBJ1-6	TRBD1	-	TGCGCCAGCAGCCAGGGACAGGGGGCAGTCTCACCCCTCCACTTT	CASSQGQGAVSPLHF
TRBV3-1	TRBJ1-2	-	-	TGTGCCAGCAGCCAAATTCAAGGAGACTATGGCTACACCTTC	CASSQIQGDYGYTF
TRBV6-1	TRBJ2-5	-	-	TGTGCCGGAGGGACCTCGGCAGACCAAGAGACCCAGTACTTC	CAGGTSADQETQYF
TRBV6-2/TRBV6-3	TRBJ1-2	TRBD1	few	TGTGCCAGCAGTAACCACGGACAGGGGGACTATGGCTACACCTTC	CASSNHGQGDYGYTF
TRBV11-2	TRBJ2-1	TRBD2	-	TGTGCCAGCAGCTCGGCCGGGACTAGCGGTTACAATGAGCAGTTCTTC	CASSSAGTSGYNEQFF
TRBV15	TRBJ1-3	-	few	TGTGCCACCAGCAACCCGGGATCACCATCTGGAAACACCATATATTTT	CATSNPGSPSGNTIYF
TRBV6-5	TRBJ1-6	-	few	TGTGCCAGCAGTTACTCGACGAATTCACCCCTCCACTTT	CASSYSTNSPLHF
TRBV30	TRBJ1-1	-	few	TGTGCCGGGACCGGGGCCGGGAACACTGAAGCTTTCTTT	CAGTGAGNTEAFF
TRBV11-2	TRBJ1-2	-	-	TGTGCCAGCAGCTTTTGGCTTGACAGGACTTTCTCGGGCTACACCTTC	CASSFWLDRTFSGYTF
TRBV7-6	TRBJ2-7	TRBD2	few	TGTGCCAGCAGCCAAACCCCCCGGACTAGCGGGGACTCCTACGAGCAGTACTTC	CASSQTPRTSGDSYEQYF
TRBV2	TRBJ1-6	-	-	TGTGCCAGCAGTGGGGGGGCGGCTAATTCACCCCTCCACTTT	CASSGGAANSPLHF
TRBV24-1	TRBJ2-1	-	few	TGTGCCACCAGTGTAAGGGGCAGGGAAGCCTACAATGAGCAGTTCTTC	CATSVRGREAYNEQFF
TRBV11-2	TRBJ2-1	TRBD2	-	TGTGCCAGCAGCTTCACCCTCCAGCGGGGGAATGAGCAGTTCTTC	CASSFTLQRGNEQFF
TRBV20-1	TRBJ1-2	-	few	TGCAGTGCTAGCCTATCGTATGGCTACACCTTC	CSASLSYGYTF
TRBV2	TRBJ2-1	-	-	TGTGCCAGCACGGAAGGGGGTTACAATGAGCAGTTCTTC	CASTEGGYNEQFF
TRBV7-9	TRBJ1-6	-	many	TGTGCCAGCAGCCCTGGCTTGTCCGGGAATTCACCCCTCCACTTT	CASSPGLSGNSPLHF
TRBV4-3	TRBJ1-5	-	-	TGCGCCAGCAGCCAGGGCAGGGTCGGCCAGCCCCAGCATTTT	CASSQGRVGQPQHF
TRBV19	TRBJ1-1	TRBD1	-	TGTGCCAGTAGAACTTCGGGGACAGGGTCCACTGAAGCTTTCTTT	CASRTSGTGSTEAFF
TRBV4-3	TRBJ1-1	-	-	TGCGCCAGCAGCCAGTACCCGGGACGGAATATGAACACTGAAGCTTTCTTT	CASSQYPGRNMNTEAFF
TRBV29-1	TRBJ2-2	-	few	TGCAGCGCCATACCGGGGGCCCTGAACACCGGGGAGCTGTTTTTT	CSAIPGALNTGELFF
TRBV7-2	TRBJ2-1	-	few	TGTGCCAGCAGCTCGCGCGCTGGTGAGCAGTTCTTC	CASSSRAGEQFF
TRBV7-6	TRBJ2-5	TRBD2	-	TGTGCCAGCAGCTTAGGGCCTAGCGGGGAGACCCAGTACTTC	CASSLGPSGETQYF
TRBV25-1	TRBJ2-2	TRBD1	-	TGTGCCAGCCAGGGGGCGTACGGGGAGCTGTTTTTT	CASQGAYGELFF
TRBV4-2	TRBJ2-2	-	-	TGTGCCAGCAGGGAAAAATTGGCCGGGGAGCTGTTTTTT	CASREKLAGELFF
TRBV4-1	TRBJ1-2	-	many	TGCGCCAGCAGCCAGGAGGGGGTCTATGGCTACACCTTC	CASSQEGVYGYTF